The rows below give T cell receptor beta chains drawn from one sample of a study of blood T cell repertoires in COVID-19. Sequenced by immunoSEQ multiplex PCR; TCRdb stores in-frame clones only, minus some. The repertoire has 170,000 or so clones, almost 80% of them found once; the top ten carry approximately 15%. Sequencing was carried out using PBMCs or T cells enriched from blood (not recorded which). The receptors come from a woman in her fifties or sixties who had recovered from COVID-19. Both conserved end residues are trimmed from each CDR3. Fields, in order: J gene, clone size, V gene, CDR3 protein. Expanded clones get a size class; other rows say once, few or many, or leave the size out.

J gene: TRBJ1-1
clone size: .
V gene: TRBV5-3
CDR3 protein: ARRRETEAF

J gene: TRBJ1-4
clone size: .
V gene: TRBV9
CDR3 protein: ATNQGEEGRSGSEKLF

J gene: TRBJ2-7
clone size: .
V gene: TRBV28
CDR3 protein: ASTAGDPSWEQY

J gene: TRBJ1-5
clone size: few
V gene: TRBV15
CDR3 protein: ATRGRGLYNQPQH

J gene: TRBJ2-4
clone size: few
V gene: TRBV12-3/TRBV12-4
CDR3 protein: AAGDLAKNIQY

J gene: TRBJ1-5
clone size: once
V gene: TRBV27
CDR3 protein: ASSSRTGDINQPQH

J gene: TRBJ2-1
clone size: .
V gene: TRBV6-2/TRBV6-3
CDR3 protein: ASSRSGSSYNEQF

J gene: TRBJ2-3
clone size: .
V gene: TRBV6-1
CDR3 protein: ASSEARFRTTPLRTDTQY

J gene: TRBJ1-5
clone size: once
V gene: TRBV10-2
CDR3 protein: ATQGPSNQPQH

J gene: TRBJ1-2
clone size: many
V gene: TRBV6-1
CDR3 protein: ASSEQGQGAGGYT

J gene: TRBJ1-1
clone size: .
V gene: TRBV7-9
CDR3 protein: ASSSWGQMNTEAF

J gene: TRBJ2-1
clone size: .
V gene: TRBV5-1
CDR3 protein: ASSSRQKNNEQF

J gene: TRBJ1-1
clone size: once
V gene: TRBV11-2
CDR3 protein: ASSLSSMGTEAF

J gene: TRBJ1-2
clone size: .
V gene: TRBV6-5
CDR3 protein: ASTQGQGAVGYT

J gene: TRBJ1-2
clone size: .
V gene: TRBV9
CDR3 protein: ASSVGGRNYGYT

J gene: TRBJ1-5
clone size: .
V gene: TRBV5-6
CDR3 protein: ASSLSIGTPNQPQH

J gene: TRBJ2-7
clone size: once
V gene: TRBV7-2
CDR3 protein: ASSQLSGSPYEQY

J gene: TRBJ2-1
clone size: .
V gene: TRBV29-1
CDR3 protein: SVSNRGGEQF

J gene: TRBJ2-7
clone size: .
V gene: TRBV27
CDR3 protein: ASRMARGGRHYEQY

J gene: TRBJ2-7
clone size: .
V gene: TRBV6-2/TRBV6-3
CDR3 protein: ASSYSREQY

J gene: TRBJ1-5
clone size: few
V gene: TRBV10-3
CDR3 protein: AISESTGDQPQH

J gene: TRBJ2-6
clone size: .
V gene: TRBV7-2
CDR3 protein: ASWGGKGANVLT

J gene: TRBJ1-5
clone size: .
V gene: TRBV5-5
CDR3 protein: ASSLYLSGNQPQH

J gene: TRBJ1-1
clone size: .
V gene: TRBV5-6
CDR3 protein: ASSPRQTAGAF

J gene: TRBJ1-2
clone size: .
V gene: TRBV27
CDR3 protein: ASTQDRGNGGYT

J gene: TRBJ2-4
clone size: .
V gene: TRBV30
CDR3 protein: AWSVGPGQGAKNIQY

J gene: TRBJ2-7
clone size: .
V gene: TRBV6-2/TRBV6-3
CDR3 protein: ASSYRVDHSYEQY

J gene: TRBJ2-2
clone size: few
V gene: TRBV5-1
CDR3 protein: ASSPDRGGAGELF

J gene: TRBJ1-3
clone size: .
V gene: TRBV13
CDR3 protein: ASSPRRVAGNTIY

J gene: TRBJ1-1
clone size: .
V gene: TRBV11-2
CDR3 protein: ASSLLRDTEAF

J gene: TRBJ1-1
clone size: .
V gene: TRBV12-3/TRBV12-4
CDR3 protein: ASTLSSNTEAF

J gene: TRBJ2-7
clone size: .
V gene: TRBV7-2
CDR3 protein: ASSLDRTGMSSYEQY

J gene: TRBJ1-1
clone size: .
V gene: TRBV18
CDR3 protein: ASSPASQGNTEAF

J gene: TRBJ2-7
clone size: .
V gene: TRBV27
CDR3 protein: ASSVTGGSYEQY

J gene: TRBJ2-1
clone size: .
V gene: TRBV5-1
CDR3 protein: ASSSGGTSKSYNEQF

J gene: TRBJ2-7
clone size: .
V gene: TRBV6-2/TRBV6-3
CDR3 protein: ASSTGIFYEQY

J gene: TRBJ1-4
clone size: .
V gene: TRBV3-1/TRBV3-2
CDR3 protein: ASSQGDATNEKLF

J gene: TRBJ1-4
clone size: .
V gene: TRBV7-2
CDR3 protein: ASSGGGLDEKLF

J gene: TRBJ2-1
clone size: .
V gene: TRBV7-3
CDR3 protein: ASSLTPSFNYNEQF

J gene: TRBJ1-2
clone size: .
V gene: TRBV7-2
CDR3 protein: ASSLDSNYGYT

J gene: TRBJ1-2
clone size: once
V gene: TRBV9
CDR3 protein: ASRGQGGGYT

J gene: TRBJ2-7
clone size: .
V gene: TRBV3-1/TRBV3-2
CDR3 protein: ASSHAGGGDEY

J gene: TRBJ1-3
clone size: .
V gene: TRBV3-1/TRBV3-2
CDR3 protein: ASSQTGGSGNTIY

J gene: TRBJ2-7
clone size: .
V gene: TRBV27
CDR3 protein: ASSLTGRRYEQY

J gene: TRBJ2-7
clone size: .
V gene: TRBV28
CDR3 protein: ASGQGGTYEQY

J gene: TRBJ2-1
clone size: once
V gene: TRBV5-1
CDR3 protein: ASRYRTSTRDEQF

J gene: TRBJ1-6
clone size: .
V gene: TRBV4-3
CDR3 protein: ASSQDVGVSPLH

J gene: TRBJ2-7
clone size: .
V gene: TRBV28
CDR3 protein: ASSRGQTTYEQY

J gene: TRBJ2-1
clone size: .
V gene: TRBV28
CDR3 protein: AIRDRGRSDEQF

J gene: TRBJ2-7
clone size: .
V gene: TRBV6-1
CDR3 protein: ASSEEATSGSYEQY

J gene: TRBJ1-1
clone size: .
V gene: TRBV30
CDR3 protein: AWSVGGGTEAF